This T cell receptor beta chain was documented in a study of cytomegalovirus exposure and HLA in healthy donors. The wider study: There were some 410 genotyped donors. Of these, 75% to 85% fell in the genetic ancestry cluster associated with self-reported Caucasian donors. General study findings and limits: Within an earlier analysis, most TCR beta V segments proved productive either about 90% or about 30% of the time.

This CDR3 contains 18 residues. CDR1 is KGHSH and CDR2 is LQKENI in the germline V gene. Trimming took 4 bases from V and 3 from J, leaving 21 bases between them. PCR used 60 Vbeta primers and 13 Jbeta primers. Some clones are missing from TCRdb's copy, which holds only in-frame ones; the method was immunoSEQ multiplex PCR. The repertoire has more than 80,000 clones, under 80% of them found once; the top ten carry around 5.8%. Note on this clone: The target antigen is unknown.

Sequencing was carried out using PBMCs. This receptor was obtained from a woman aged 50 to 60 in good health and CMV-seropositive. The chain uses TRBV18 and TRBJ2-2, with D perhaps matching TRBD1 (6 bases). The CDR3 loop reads CASSQRIVRDTDTGELFF. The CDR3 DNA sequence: TGTGCCAGCTCACAGCGCATTGTCCGGGACACAGACACCGGGGAGCTGTTTTTT.